This entry concerns a single TCR beta chain. This specimen comes from a study of blood T cell repertoires in COVID-19. Across the whole study: PBMCs, B-cell-depleted T cells, or T cells were the source of the cDNA or gDNA that made up the material.

Repertoires were generated with immunoSEQ multiplex PCR, while TCRdb's copy carries only in-frame clones and drops some. The data hold 150,000 to 200,000 clones, with 80% to 85% observed a single time. Per germline, CDR1 MNHEY and CDR2 SVGAGI. Trimming removed 7 bases from V and 3 bases from J; junction bases left unmatched: 7. This CDR3 is 15 amino acids long. Cohorts were based on clinical histories the participants reported. People in the exposed group encountered a COVID-19 case within 2 weeks before entering the study. What was sequenced was PBMCs or T cells enriched from blood (not recorded which). The rearrangement uses TRBV6-5 and TRBJ1-5, with 9 bases that match TRBD1. The clonotype comes from a woman younger than 45 who had been exposed to COVID-19. The CDR3: CASKPGTGNNQPQHF. Written as DNA, the CDR3 is TGTGCCAGCAAGCCCGGGACAGGGAACAATCAGCCCCAGCATTTT.